These 21 T cell receptor beta chains came from one sample sequenced in a study of cytomegalovirus exposure and HLA in healthy donors listed by TCRdb under 2017. Libraries came from the immunoSEQ multiplex PCR assay. The multiplex PCR relied on a mix of 60 forward primers for TCR Vbeta segments and 13 reverse primers for TCR Jbeta segments. TCRdb re-hosts the immuneACCESS table, in-frame sequences only. Its copies lack some clones; in the studies checked, an unresolved V gene accounts for under half of them, and the cause for the rest is not known. Across this sample there are around 280,000 clones, with around nine tenths seen only once. The ten largest clones take up roughly 2.1% of the sample. Sequencing was carried out using PBMCs. These receptors all stem from a woman aged 18-29 years in good health and CMV-seronegative.

V is TRBV10-3 and J is TRBJ1-1; D might be TRBD1 (5 bases). CDR1 and CDR2 from the germline V gene are ENHRY and SYGVKD. The CDR3 loop spans 17 amino acids. Trimming removed 3 bases from V and 3 bases from J, with 20 bases in between. CDR3 bases: TGTGCCATCAGTGACCCTTCCCAGGGCCTCCTGGACACTGAAGCTTTCTTT. This codes for CAISDPSQGLLDTEAFF.

J is TRBJ1-6 and V is TRBV18; 7 bases agree with TRBD1. Unmatched junction bases numbered 8, after V lost 6 bases and J lost 6 bases. From germline, CDR1 is KGHSH and CDR2 LQKENI. The CDR3 spans 15 residues. In DNA form, the CDR3 reads TGTGCCAGCTCCCCCGGACAGGCTGCTAATTCACCCCTCCACTTT. It specifies CASSPGQAANSPLHF. Full variable domain (missing parts from reference TRBV18 and TRBJ1-6): NAGVMQNPRHLVRRRGQEARLRCSPMKGHSHVYWYRQLPEEGLKFMVYLQKENIIDESGMPKERFSAEFPKEGPSILRIQQVVRGDSAAYFCASSPGQAANSPLHFGNGTRLTVT.

The gene calls are TRBV5-6 and TRBJ1-5; the match to TRBD1 covers 10 bases. V lost 4 bases and J lost 1; bases outside the gene matches: 2. This CDR3 spans 15 amino acids. CDR1 is SGHDT and CDR2 is YYEEEE in the germline V gene. The DNA of the CDR3 is TGTGCCAGCAGCCAGGGACAGGGGAGCAATCAGCCCCAGCATTTT. Its protein is CASSQGQGSNQPQHF.

This clone turned up a few times. The V gene is TRBV29-1, the J gene TRBJ2-3; D is unclear. The CDR3 extends over 11 amino acids. Trimming took 8 bases from V and 3 from J, leaving 9 bases between them. Germline loops: CDR1 SQVTM, CDR2 ANQGSEA. The CDR3 reads CSHERTDTQYF. DNA of the CDR3: TGCAGCCACGAGAGGACAGATACGCAGTATTTT.

This sequence joins TRBV2 and TRBJ2-5, with TRBD1 matching 7 bases. The closer fit of TRBJ2-7 to the DNA end suggests the J call may be wrong. The CDR3 consists of 12 residues. The V gene's germline CDR1 is SNHLY and CDR2 FYNNEI. This CDR3 is CARGQKSYEQYF. The CDR3 region has the DNA TGTGCCAGGGGACAGAAATCCTACGAGCAGTACTTC.

The chain is built from TRBV30 and TRBJ2-5, with D hard to call. This CDR3 spans 11 amino acids. V was shortened by 3 bases and J by 5 bases, with 7 bases between the two germline ends. Germline values: CDR1 GTSNPN, CDR2 SVGIG (reference sequence). In DNA form, the CDR3 reads TGTGCCTGGAGCGTAGAGGAGACCCAGTACTTC. This codes for CAWSVEETQYF.

V usage is TRBV7-2 and J usage is TRBJ2-7; 13 nucleotides match TRBD2. Trimming removed 5 bases from V and 4 bases from J; junction bases left unmatched: 5. The length of the CDR3 is 15 residues. Germline V gives CDR1 SGHTA, CDR2 FQGNSA. The CDR3 spells CASSILAGGLYEQYF. CDR3 DNA: TGTGCCAGCAGCATACTAGCGGGGGGGCTATACGAGCAGTACTTC.

This chain uses TRBV5-1 with TRBJ1-6, with 7 bases matching TRBD1. The V gene's germline CDR1 is SGHRS and CDR2 YFSETQ. The CDR3 sequence is 16 residues long. V trimming: 4 bases; J trimming: 8 bases; junction bases outside the gene matches: 12. CDR3 coding DNA: TGCGCCAGCAGCCACGGGACAGACCTCTGGGATTCACCCCTCCACTTT. Encoded protein: CASSHGTDLWDSPLHF.

This chain joins TRBV5-1 and TRBJ2-7, with D maybe TRBD2 (6 bases). The CDR3 is 13 residues long. Trimming shortened V by 2 bases and J by 1 base, and 7 bases separated the two germline ends. Germline V gives CDR1 SGHRS, CDR2 YFSETQ. This chain's CDR3 is CASSFAGSYEQYF. The CDR3 DNA follows: TGCGCCAGCAGCTTTGCGGGATCCTACGAGCAGTACTTC.

As concerns this clone: The same CDR3 can be traced to other DNA sequences in this sample. The chain has TRBV2 and TRBJ1-5; D is possibly TRBD1 (5 bases). Germline V gene sequence: CDR1 SNHLY, CDR2 FYNNEI. The CDR3 extends over 14 amino acids. V lost 4 bases and J 0 bases, leaving 7 bases between the germline ends. The CDR3, as DNA: TGTGCCAGCAGTGGGGACTATAGCAATCAGCCCCAGCATTTT. It yields the protein CASSGDYSNQPQHF.

The chain joins TRBV11-2 to TRBJ2-7; 7 bases agree with TRBD1. Germline trimming cut 1 base from V and 2 bases from J; bases unmatched to any gene: 2. This CDR3 comprises 14 residues. Per the germline V gene, CDR1 is SGHAT and CDR2 is FQNNGV. CDR3 loop: CASSLGDSTYEQYF. CDR3 bases: TGTGCCAGCAGCTTAGGGGACAGTACCTACGAGCAGTACTTC.

This chain uses TRBV30 with TRBJ1-1; no firm D call. Germline assignment: CDR1 GTSNPN and CDR2 SVGIG (reference sequence). The CDR3 covers 12 residues. V was clipped by 6 bases and J by 0 bases, with 8 bases between them. CDR3 coding DNA: TGTGCCTGCAGGAGGATGAACACTGAAGCTTTCTTT. Translating gives CACRRMNTEAFF.

The chain has TRBV18 and TRBJ1-2, with TRBD1 matching 7 bases. Germline CDR1 KGHSH, CDR2 LQKENI. V was pared by 5 bases and J by 6 bases, with 12 bases of the junction left unmatched. CDR3 length: 15 residues. The CDR3 DNA is TGTGCCAGCTCATCCATAGCCGGGACAGAGGATGGCTACACCTTC. The encoded protein is CASSSIAGTEDGYTF.

V is TRBV14 and J is TRBJ2-2, with TRBD1 as a possible D gene (5 bases). This CDR3 contains 16 residues. Germline loops: CDR1 SGHDN, CDR2 FVKESK. Trimming shortened V by 0 bases and J by 0 bases, and 8 bases separated the two germline ends. The CDR3: CASSQDPRANTGELFF. CDR3 in DNA: TGTGCCAGCAGCCAAGACCCCAGGGCGAACACCGGGGAGCTGTTTTTT.

With respect to this clone: The junction and the germline gene differ at one end; a read error may be behind it. In the same sample, other DNA sequences code for this CDR3. The gene calls are TRBV30 and TRBJ2-7; TRBD2 agrees at 8 bases. CDR1 GTSNPN and CDR2 SVGIG come from the germline V gene (reference sequence). The CDR3 totals 13 residues. CDR3 in amino acids: CAWTGAGVAEQYF. DNA of the CDR3: TGCGCCTGGACCGGAGCGGGGGTCGCCGAGCAGTACTTC.

This chain joins TRBV5-1 and TRBJ2-7; no clear D. The CDR3 loop spans 14 amino acids. Between the trimmed V and J ends, which lost 2 bases and 0 bases, there was a span of 9 bases. The germline V gene encodes CDR1 SGHRS and CDR2 YFSETQ. The CDR3: CASSFEVGSYEQYF. Here the CDR3 DNA reads TGCGCCAGCAGCTTCGAGGTAGGCTCCTACGAGCAGTACTTC.

The chain combines TRBV5-6 with TRBJ1-1, with 8 bases lining up with TRBD1. The CDR3 covers 15 residues. From germline, CDR1 is SGHDT and CDR2 YYEEEE. The trim removed 3 bases at V and 2 bases at J, leaving 6 bases unmatched. The CDR3 here is CASSSTGGANTEAFF. For the CDR3, the DNA is TGTGCCAGCAGCTCTACAGGGGGGGCAAACACTGAAGCTTTCTTT.

This clone was recorded once. V usage is TRBV5-1 and J usage is TRBJ2-5; 7 bases line up with TRBD2. V was clipped by 1 base and J by 4 bases; unmatched bases: 13. The CDR3 is 17 amino acids. The germline gives CDR1 SGHRS, CDR2 YFSETQ. CDR3 in DNA: TGCGCCAGCAGCTTGATGTTAACTGGGGGGGAAGGAGAGACCCAGTACTTC. This codes for CASSLMLTGGEGETQYF.

In its sample, this clone was seen once. The V call is TRBV19, the J call TRBJ2-7; D call uncertain. From germline, CDR1 is LNHDA and CDR2 SQIVND (reference sequence). This CDR3 has 11 amino acids. Trimming pared 9 bases from V and 6 bases from J, leaving 12 bases between. CDR3 coding DNA: TGTGCCAGACCGTGCAGGCTCGAGCAGTACTTC. It codes for CARPCRLEQYF.

This chain uses TRBV2 with TRBJ2-7; 8 bases agree with TRBD2. J gave up 0 bases and V 11 bases, and 9 bases lay outside the gene matches. Looked up from germline, CDR1 is SNHLY and CDR2 is FYNNEI. The CDR3 covers 14 residues. The CDR3 loop reads CAGNLAGASYEQYF. CDR3 nucleotides: TGTGCCGGGAACCTAGCGGGCGCCTCCTACGAGCAGTACTTC.

This chain uses TRBV18 with TRBJ2-7; no reliable D call. The CDR3 is 13 amino acids. Trimming took 1 base from V and 3 from J, leaving 7 bases between them. The germline gives CDR1 KGHSH, CDR2 LQKENI. CDR3 DNA sequence: TGTGCCAGCTCACCACTGACACACTACGAGCAGTACTTC. It encodes CASSPLTHYEQYF.